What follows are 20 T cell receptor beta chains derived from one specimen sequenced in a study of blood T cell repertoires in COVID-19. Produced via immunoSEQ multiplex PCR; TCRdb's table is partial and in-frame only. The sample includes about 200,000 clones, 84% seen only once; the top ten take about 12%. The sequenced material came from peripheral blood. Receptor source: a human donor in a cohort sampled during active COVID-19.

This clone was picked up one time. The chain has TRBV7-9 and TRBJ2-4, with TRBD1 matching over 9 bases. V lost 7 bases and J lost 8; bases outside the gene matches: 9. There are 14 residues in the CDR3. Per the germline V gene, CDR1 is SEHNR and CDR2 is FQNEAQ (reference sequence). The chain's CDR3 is CASTNGTGRYIQYF. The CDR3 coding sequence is TGTGCCAGCACCAACGGGACAGGGAGGTACATTCAGTACTTC.

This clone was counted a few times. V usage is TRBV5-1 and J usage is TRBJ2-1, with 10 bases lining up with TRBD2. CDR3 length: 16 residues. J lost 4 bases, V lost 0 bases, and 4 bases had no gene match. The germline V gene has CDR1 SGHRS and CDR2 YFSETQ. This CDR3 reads CASSLVASGGYNEQFF. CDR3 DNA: TGCGCCAGCAGCTTGGTGGCTAGCGGGGGTTACAATGAGCAGTTCTTC. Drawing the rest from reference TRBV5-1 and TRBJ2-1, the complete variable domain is KAGVTQTPRYLIKTRGQQVTLSCSPISGHRSVSWYQQTPGQGLQFLFEYFSETQRNKGNFPGRFSGRQFSNSRSEMNVSTLELGDSALYLCASSLVASGGYNEQFFGPGTRLTVL.

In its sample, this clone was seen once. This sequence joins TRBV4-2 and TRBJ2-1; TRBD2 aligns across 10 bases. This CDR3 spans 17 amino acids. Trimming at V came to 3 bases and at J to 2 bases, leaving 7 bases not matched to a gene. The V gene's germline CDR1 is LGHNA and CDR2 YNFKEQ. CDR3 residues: CASSHPLSGRAYNEQFF. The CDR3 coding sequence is TGTGCCAGCAGCCACCCCTTGAGCGGGAGGGCCTACAATGAGCAGTTCTTC.

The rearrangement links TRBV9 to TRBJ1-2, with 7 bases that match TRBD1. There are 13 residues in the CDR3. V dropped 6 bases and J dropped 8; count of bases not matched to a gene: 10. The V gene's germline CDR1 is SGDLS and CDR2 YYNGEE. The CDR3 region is CASTGLQGQGYTF. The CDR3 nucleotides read TGTGCCAGCACGGGATTACAGGGGCAGGGCTACACCTTC.

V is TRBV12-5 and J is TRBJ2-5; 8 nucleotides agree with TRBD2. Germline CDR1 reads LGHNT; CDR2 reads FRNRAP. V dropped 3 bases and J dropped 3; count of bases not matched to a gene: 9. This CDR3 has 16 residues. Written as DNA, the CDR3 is TGTGCTAGTGGTTTTAGTCAAGCGGGAGCGGAAGAGACCCAGTACTTC. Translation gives CASGFSQAGAEETQYF.

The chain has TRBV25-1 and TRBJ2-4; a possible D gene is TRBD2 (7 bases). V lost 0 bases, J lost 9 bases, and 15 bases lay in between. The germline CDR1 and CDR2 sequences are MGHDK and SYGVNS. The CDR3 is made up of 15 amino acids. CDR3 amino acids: CASSEYGQGRVIQYF. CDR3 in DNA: TGTGCCAGCAGTGAATACGGGCAGGGGAGGGTCATTCAGTACTTC.

The CDR3 protein is CASSEEPRTYEQYF. The DNA of the CDR3 is TGTGCCAGCAGTGAAGAGCCGCGTACCTACGAGCAGTACTTC. The chain joins TRBV6-1 to TRBJ2-7, with D hard to call. V was pared by 1 base and J by 2 bases, with 9 bases between. The V gene's germline CDR1 is MNHNS and CDR2 SASEGT. The CDR3 loop spans 14 amino acids.

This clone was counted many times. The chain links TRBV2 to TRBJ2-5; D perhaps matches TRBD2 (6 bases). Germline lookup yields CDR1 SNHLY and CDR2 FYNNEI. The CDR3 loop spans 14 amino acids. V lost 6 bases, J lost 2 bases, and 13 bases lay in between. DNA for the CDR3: TGTGCCAGCAGCCGCACCGGGACTCAAGAGACCCAGTACTTC. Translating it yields CASSRTGTQETQYF.

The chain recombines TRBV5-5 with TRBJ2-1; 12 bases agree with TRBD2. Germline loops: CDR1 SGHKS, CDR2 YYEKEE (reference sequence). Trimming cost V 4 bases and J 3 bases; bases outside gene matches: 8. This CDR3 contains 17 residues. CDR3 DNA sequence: TGTGCCAGCAGCATCAGACTAGCGGGAGATGGCTACAATGAGCAGTTCTTC. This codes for CASSIRLAGDGYNEQFF.

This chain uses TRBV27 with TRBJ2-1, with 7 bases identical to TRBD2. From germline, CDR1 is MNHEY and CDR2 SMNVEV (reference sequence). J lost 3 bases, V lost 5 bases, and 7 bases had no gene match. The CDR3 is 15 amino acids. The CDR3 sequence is CASSPRAGVYNEQFF. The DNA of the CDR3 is TGTGCCAGCAGTCCTCGGGCGGGGGTCTACAATGAGCAGTTCTTC.

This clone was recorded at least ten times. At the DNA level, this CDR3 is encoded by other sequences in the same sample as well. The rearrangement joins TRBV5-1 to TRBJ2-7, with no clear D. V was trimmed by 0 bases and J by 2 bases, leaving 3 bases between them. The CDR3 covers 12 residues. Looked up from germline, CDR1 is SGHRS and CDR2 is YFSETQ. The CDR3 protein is CASSLDTYEQYF. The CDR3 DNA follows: TGCGCCAGCAGCTTGGATACCTACGAGCAGTACTTC.

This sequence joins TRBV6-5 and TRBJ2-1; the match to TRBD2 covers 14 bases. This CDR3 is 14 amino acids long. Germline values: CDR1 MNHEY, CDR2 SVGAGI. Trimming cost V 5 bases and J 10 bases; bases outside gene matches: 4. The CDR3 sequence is CASSPTSGRGEQFF. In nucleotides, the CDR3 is TGTGCCAGCAGTCCGACTAGCGGGAGGGGGGAGCAGTTCTTC.

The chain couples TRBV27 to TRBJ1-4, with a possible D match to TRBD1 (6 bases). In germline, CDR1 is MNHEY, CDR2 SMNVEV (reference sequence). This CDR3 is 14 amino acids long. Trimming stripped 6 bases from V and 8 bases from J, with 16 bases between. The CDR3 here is CASSTRGGEEKLFF. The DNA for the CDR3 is TGTGCCAGCAGCACCAGGGGTGGAGAAGAAAAACTGTTTTTT.

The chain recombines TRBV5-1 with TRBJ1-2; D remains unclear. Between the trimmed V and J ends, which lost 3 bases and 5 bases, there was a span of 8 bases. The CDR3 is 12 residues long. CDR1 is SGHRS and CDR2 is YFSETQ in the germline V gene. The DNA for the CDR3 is TGCGCCAGCAGCTCCTCCTTTTATGGCTACACCTTC. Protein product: CASSSSFYGYTF.

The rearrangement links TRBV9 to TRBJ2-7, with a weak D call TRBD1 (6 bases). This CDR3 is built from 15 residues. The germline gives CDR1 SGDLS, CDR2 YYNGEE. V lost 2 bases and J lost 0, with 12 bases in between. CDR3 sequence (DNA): TGTGCCAGCAGCGTCACAGGGTCGGGCTCCTACGAGCAGTACTTC. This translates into CASSVTGSGSYEQYF.

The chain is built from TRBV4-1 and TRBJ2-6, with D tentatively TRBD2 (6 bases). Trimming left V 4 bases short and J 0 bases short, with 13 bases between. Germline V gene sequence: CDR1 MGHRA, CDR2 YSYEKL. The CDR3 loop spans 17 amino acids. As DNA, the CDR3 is TGCGCCAGCAGCCCCGCCGGGAGACGCTCTGGGGCCAACGTCCTGACTTTC. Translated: CASSPAGRRSGANVLTF.

The CDR3 region is CSVEDLDTQYF. CDR3 nucleotide sequence: TGCAGCGTTGAAGATCTAGATACGCAGTATTTT. This chain connects TRBV29-1 to TRBJ2-3; D remains unclear. Germline V gives CDR1 SQVTM, CDR2 ANQGSEA. CDR3 length: 11 residues. The V end lost 0 bases, the J end lost 5 bases, and 3 bases lay between the germline ends.

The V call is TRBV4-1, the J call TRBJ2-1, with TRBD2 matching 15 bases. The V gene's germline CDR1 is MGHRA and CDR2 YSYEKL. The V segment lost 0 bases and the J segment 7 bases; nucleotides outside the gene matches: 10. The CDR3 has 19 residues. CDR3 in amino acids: CASSQDSVLGTSGRNEQFF. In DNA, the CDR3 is TGCGCCAGCAGCCAAGATTCCGTCTTAGGGACTAGCGGGAGGAATGAGCAGTTCTTC.

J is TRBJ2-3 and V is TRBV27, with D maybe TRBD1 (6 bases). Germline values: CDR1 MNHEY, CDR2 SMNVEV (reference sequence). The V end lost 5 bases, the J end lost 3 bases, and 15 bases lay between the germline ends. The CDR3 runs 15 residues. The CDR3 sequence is CASSGYRAGTDTQYF. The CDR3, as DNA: TGTGCCAGCAGTGGCTACAGGGCTGGGACAGATACGCAGTATTTT.

The CDR3 nucleotides are TGTGCCAGCAGTGGGGGACAATACGAGCAGTACTTC. Amino acid sequence: CASSGGQYEQYF. This chain links TRBV28 with TRBJ2-7, with D tentatively TRBD1 (6 bases). Deletions cut 5 bases from V and 4 bases from J, with 9 bases between. This CDR3 comprises 12 residues. Germline assignment: CDR1 MDHEN and CDR2 SYDVKM.